A single sample is the source of the 12 T cell receptor beta chains below, sequenced in a study of blood T cell repertoires in COVID-19. Clones were sequenced by immunoSEQ multiplex PCR, and TCRdb holds only the in-frame ones, with some missing. Here the sample spans about 500,000 clones, roughly nine tenths being singletons. The sample was peripheral blood. All receptors come from a young man with COVID-19, enrolled during active disease.

The chain uses TRBV27 and TRBJ1-1, with D possibly matching TRBD1 (6 bases). This CDR3 is built from 14 residues. V shed 3 bases and J shed 5 bases, with 13 bases lying between them. CDR1 MNHEY and CDR2 SMNVEV come from the germline V gene (reference sequence). In DNA form, the CDR3 reads TGTGCCAGCAGTTTCAGGGGCGGGAGGACTGAAGCTTTCTTT. Translated: CASSFRGGRTEAFF.

The chain uses TRBV9 and TRBJ2-3; 7 nucleotides match TRBD1. V was pared by 4 bases and J by 1 base, with 3 bases of the junction left unmatched. The CDR3 is made up of 14 amino acids. Germline values: CDR1 SGDLS, CDR2 YYNGEE. CDR3 coding DNA: TGTGCCAGCAGCCCCGGACAGGGCACAGATACGCAGTATTTT. Translating it yields CASSPGQGTDTQYF.

The J gene is TRBJ2-1, the V gene TRBV21-1; the table's D call of TRBD1 was not tested on the DNA. TRBV21-1 has pseudogene status. This CDR3 is 17 amino acids long. The DNA of the CDR3 is TGTGCCAGCAGCAAAAAAGCCGGACAGGGGTTTGGCAATGAGCAGTTCTTC. Its protein is CASSKKAGQGFGNEQFF.

The rearrangement uses TRBV11-3 and TRBJ2-1, with D possibly matching TRBD2 (6 bases). Germline CDR1 and CDR2: SGHNT and YENEEA. The CDR3 is 17 residues long. Between the trimmed V and J ends, which lost 1 base and 4 bases, there was a span of 17 bases. The CDR3 loop is CASSLVFHGSQYNEQFF. The CDR3 DNA reads TGTGCCAGCAGCTTAGTATTTCACGGGAGCCAGTACAATGAGCAGTTCTTC.

This chain joins TRBV19 and TRBJ2-1; 13 bases line up with TRBD2. This CDR3 is 17 amino acids long. V lost 4 bases to trimming and J lost 7 bases; unmatched junction nucleotides: 10. Germline CDR1 reads LNHDA; CDR2 reads SQIVND (reference sequence). The CDR3 reads CASSTIGLAGVMNEQFF. DNA for the CDR3: TGTGCCAGTAGTACAATAGGACTAGCGGGAGTTATGAATGAGCAGTTCTTC.

The chain is built from TRBV2 and TRBJ1-2, with 10 bases aligning to TRBD1. This CDR3 has 16 amino acids. V dropped 3 bases and J dropped 6; count of bases not matched to a gene: 10. Germline CDR1 reads SNHLY; CDR2 reads FYNNEI. CDR3 bases: TGTGCCAGCAGTGATAAGTCGGGACAGGGGATCCATGGCTACACCTTC. It codes for CASSDKSGQGIHGYTF.

The rearrangement links TRBV11-2 to TRBJ2-3; 8 nucleotides align to TRBD1. The V gene's germline CDR1 is SGHAT and CDR2 FQNNGV. The CDR3 runs to 15 residues. The trim removed 5 bases at V and 0 bases at J, leaving 4 bases unmatched. CDR3 residues: CASSQTGVSTDTQYF. Here the CDR3 DNA reads TGTGCCAGCAGCCAGACAGGGGTTAGCACAGATACGCAGTATTTT. The full variable domain, rest sourced from reference TRBV11-2 and TRBJ2-3, is EAGVAQSPRYKIIEKRQSVAFWCNPISGHATLYWYQQILGQGPKLLIQFQNNGVVDDSQLPKDRFSAERLKGVDSTLKIQPAKLEDSAVYLCASSQTGVSTDTQYFGPGTRLTVL.

V is TRBV7-2 and J is TRBJ2-5; 15 positions agree with TRBD2. CDR1 SGHTA and CDR2 FQGNSA come from the germline V gene. The CDR3 length is 15 residues. V lost 5 bases to trimming and J lost 7 bases; unmatched junction nucleotides: 5. The CDR3 DNA reads TGTGCCAGCAGCCCTAGGACTAGCGGGGGGGTGACCCAGTACTTC. This translates into CASSPRTSGGVTQYF. Using reference TRBV7-2 and TRBJ2-5 for the parts outside the CDR3, the full variable domain is GAGVSQSPSNKVTEKGKDVELRCDPISGHTALYWYRQSLGQGLEFLIYFQGNSAPDKSGLPSDRFSAERTGGSVSTLTIQRTQQEDSAVYLCASSPRTSGGVTQYFGPGTRLLVL.

This chain connects TRBV30 to TRBJ1-2; D unclear. This CDR3 is built from 11 residues. CDR1 and CDR2 from the germline V gene are GTSNPN and SVGIG (reference sequence). V was pared by 6 bases and J by 5 bases, with 10 bases between. The CDR3 nucleotides are TGTGCCTGTACAGCCTTTTATGGCTACACCTTC. Its protein is CACTAFYGYTF.

The rearrangement joins TRBV5-4 to TRBJ2-5; 14 nucleotides line up with TRBD2. V shed 4 bases, J shed 0 bases, and the junction held 8 bases outside the gene matches. CDR1 and CDR2 (germline): SGHNT, YYREEE (reference sequence). CDR3 length equals 18 residues. The DNA of the CDR3 is TGTGCCAGCAGCAAACCGGGACTAGCGGGGGCCAACCAAGAGACCCAGTACTTC. Amino acid sequence: CASSKPGLAGANQETQYF. Drawing the rest from reference TRBV5-4 and TRBJ2-5, the complete variable domain is ETGVTQSPTHLIKTRGQQVTLRCSSQSGHNTVSWYQQALGQGPQFIFQYYREEENGRGNFPPRFSGLQFPNYSSELNVNALELDDSALYLCASSKPGLAGANQETQYFGPGTRLLVL.

The V and J genes are TRBV21-1 and TRBJ1-5; the DNA was not used to check the table's D call, TRBD1. TRBV21-1 is a recognized pseudogene. The CDR3 is made up of 15 amino acids. The CDR3 DNA reads as TGTGCCAGCAGCAAATCGACAGTTCGCAATCAGCCCCAGCATTTT. Amino acids: CASSKSTVRNQPQHF.

This sequence joins TRBV4-1 and TRBJ2-7, with 10 bases lining up with TRBD1. The germline V gene encodes CDR1 MGHRA and CDR2 YSYEKL. The CDR3 totals 16 residues. V dropped 0 bases and J dropped 4; count of bases not matched to a gene: 6. The CDR3 DNA reads as TGCGCCAGCAGCCAAGATAGATCGGACAGGGGGTACGAGCAGTACTTC. Protein sequence: CASSQDRSDRGYEQYF.